This T cell receptor (beta chain) is from a study of cytomegalovirus exposure and HLA in healthy donors. Study summary: From about 179 million T cells, an earlier analysis saw 100 million to 140 million unique TCR beta sequences. Of all 400 or so donors who were genotyped, roughly 81% belonged to the Caucasian-associated ancestry cluster.

As to this clone: Its antigen is currently unknown.

Germline-derived CDR1 and CDR2 are SGDLS and YYNGEE. The J segment lost 2 bases and the V segment lost 0 bases, leaving 4 bases of the junction unmatched. The CDR3 loop spans 15 amino acids. PCR employed 60 Vbeta and 13 Jbeta primers. Assay used: immunoSEQ multiplex PCR; TCRdb lists only in-frame clones, some missing. In the table there are 110,000 to 150,000 clones, around 77% of which are singletons. Study-wide findings and caveats: In vitro data verified three CMV-associated chains as specific for CMV antigens.

This clonotype was sampled from a man in his late teens or twenties in good health and CMV-seronegative. The specimen sequenced was PBMCs. V usage is TRBV9 and J usage is TRBJ1-2; 7 bases agree with TRBD1. The CDR3 reads CASSVEGGANYGYTF. Here the CDR3 DNA reads TGTGCCAGCAGCGTAGAAGGGGGCGCGAACTATGGCTACACCTTC.